This TCR beta chain was recorded in a study of T cells in Graves' hyperthyroidism and ophthalmopathy. Authors of the study amplified TCR beta CDR3 regions from RNA transcripts. Carried out on the TCR CDR3, a first-round RT-PCR used the HTBI primer set. TCRdb reanalysed the multiplex PCR reads using MiXCR and keeps one entry per CDR3 protein. Here the sample spans more than 650,000 distinct CDR3 sequences, 13% to 15% being singletons. As to this clonotype: A read error is possible here, since a much larger clone lies one base away.

The sequence was obtained from a woman between 18 and 29 years old with Graves' hyperthyroidism. The sample consisted of blood.

The CDR3, as DNA: TGTGCCAGCAGCCGACAGACCTACGAGCAGTTCTTC. Translated, it gives CASSRQTYEQFF. The genes are TRBV7-9 and TRBJ2-7; D is possibly TRBD1 (5 bases). The J call may be in error: the DNA end matches TRBJ2-1 better. The CDR3 sequence is 12 residues long. The germline CDR1 and CDR2 sequences are SEHNR and FQNEAQ (reference sequence).